This TCR beta chain is from a study of response to subunit inactivated influenza vaccine. Study-wide findings and caveats: Each seasonal flu vaccination may recruit only limited new T cells, authors suggested.

One entry per CDR3 protein results from TCRdb running MiXCR on the RT-PCR reads. The sample records over 650,000 distinct CDR3 sequences, about 18% being singletons. V lost 11 bases, J lost 6 bases, and 10 bases stayed unmatched. The CDR3 spans 13 residues. Germline V gene data show CDR1 as SEHNR and CDR2 as FQNEAQ (reference sequence). In regard to this clonotype: The antigen is unknown.

Here the sequenced sample was PBMCs from blood, taken approximately 5 days after vaccination. The clonotype comes from a man aged 50-60 years who received an inactivated influenza vaccine. This chain uses TRBV7-9 with TRBJ2-3, with TRBD2 matching over 8 bases. The CDR3 reads CAGRGLAGDTQYF. CDR3 nucleotides: TGTGCCGGACGAGGACTAGCAGGGGATACGCAGTATTTT.